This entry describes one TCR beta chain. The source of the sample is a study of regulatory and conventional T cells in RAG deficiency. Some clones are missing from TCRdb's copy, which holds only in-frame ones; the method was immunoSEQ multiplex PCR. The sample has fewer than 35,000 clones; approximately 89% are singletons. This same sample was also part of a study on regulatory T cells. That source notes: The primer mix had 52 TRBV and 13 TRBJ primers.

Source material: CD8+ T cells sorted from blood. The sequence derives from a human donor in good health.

CDR3 nucleotide sequence: TGTGCCAGCAGCTTACTCCCGGGAACAACCTACGAGCAGTACTTC. It is translated as CASSLLPGTTYEQYF. The chain joins TRBV5-5 to TRBJ2-7, with a possible D match to TRBD2 (5 bases). V lost 2 bases to trimming and J lost 2 bases, with 14 bases between them. CDR1 is SGHKS and CDR2 is YYEKEE in the germline V gene (reference sequence). The CDR3 has 15 amino acids.